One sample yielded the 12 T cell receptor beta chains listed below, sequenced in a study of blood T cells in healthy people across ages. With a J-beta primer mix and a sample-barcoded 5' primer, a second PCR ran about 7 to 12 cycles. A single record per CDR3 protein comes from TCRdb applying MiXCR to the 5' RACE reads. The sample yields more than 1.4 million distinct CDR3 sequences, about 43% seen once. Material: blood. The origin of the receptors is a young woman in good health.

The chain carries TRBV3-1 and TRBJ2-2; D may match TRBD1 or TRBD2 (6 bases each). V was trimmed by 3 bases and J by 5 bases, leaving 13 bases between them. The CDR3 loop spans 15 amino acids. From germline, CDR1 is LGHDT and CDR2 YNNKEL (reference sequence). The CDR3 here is CASSQPRGATGELFF. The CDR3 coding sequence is TGTGCCAGCAGCCAGCCGAGGGGGGCGACCGGGGAGCTGTTTTTT.

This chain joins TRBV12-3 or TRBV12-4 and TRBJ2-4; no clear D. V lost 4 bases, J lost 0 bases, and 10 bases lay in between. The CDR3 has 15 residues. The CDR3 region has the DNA TGTGCCAGCAGTTCCCTCCATCCAGCCAAAAACATTCAGTACTTC. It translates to CASSSLHPAKNIQYF.

As DNA, the CDR3 is TGTGCCAGTAGCCATGAGGTGTTTGGGACTGCAAGCTCCTACAATGAGCAGTACTTC. It specifies CASSHEVFGTASSYNEQYF. This sequence joins TRBV19 and TRBJ2-1, with D maybe TRBD2 (6 bases). The J call may be wrong; the DNA end is better matched by TRBJ2-7. CDR3 length equals 19 residues. CDR1 is LNHDA and CDR2 is SQIVND in the germline V gene (reference sequence).

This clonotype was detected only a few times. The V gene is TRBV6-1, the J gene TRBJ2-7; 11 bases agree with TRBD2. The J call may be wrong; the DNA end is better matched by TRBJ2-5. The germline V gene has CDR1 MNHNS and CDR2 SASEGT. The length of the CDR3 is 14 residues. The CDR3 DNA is TGTGCCAGCTATAGCGGGGGGGCCGGAGTGACCCAGTACTTC. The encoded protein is CASYSGGAGVTQYF.

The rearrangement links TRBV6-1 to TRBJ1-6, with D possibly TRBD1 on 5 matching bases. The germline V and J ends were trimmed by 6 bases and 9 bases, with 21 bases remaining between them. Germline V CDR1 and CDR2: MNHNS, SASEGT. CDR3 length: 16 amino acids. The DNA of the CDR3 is TGTGCCAGCAGGGACGGGGAAACGGACATTCGTTCACCCCTCCACTTT. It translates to CASRDGETDIRSPLHF.

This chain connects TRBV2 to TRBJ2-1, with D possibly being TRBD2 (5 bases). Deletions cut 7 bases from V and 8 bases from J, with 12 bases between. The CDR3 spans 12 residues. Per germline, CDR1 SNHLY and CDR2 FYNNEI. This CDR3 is CASMDGVDEQFF. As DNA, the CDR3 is TGTGCCAGCATGGACGGGGTCGATGAGCAGTTCTTC.

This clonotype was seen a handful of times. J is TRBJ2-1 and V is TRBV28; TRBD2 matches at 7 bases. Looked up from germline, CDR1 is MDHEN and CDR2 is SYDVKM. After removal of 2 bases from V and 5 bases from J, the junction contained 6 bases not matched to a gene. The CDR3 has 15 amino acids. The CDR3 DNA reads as TGTGCCAGCAGTTTAGGGCTAGCGGCAAACAATGAGCAGTTCTTC. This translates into CASSLGLAANNEQFF.

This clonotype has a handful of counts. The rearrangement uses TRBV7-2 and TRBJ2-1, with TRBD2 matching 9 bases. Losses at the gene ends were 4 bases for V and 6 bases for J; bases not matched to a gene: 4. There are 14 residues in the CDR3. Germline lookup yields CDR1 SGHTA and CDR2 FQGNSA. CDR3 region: CASSSWTSANEQFF. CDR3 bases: TGTGCCAGCAGCTCCTGGACTAGCGCCAATGAGCAGTTCTTC. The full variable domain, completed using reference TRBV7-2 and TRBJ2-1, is GAGVSQSPSNKVTEKGKDVELRCDPISGHTALYWYRQSLGQGLEFLIYFQGNSAPDKSGLPSDRFSAERTGGSVSTLTIQRTQQEDSAVYLCASSSWTSANEQFFGPGTRLTVL.

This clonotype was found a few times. The CDR3 nucleotides read TGTGCCAGCAGCTTAGTCAGCGACTATGGCTACACCTTC. Residues: CASSLVSDYGYTF. V gene TRBV7-2 combines with J gene TRBJ1-2; no definite D call. Germline CDR1 reads SGHTA; CDR2 reads FQGNSA. The CDR3 is 13 residues long. V was pared by 1 base and J by 3 bases, with 6 bases between.

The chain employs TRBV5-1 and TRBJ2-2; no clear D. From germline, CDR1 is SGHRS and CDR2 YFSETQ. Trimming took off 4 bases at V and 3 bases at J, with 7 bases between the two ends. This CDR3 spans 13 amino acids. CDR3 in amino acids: CASSKYDTGELFF. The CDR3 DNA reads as TGCGCCAGCAGCAAGTACGACACCGGGGAGCTGTTTTTT.

CDR3 in amino acids: CASSQVGLATQETQYF. The CDR3 DNA sequence: TGCGCCAGCAGCCAAGTCGGACTAGCGACACAAGAGACCCAGTACTTC. The gene calls are TRBV4-1 and TRBJ2-5; TRBD2 matches 9 bases. The CDR3 runs to 16 residues. Looked up from germline, CDR1 is MGHRA and CDR2 is YSYEKL. Unmatched junction bases numbered 5, after V lost 1 base and J lost 2 bases.

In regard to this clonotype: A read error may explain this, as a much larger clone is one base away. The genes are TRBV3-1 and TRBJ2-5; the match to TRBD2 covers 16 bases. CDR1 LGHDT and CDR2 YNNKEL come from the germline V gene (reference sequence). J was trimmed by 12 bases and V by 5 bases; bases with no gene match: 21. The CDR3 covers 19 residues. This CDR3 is CASSSSGTSGGALWAGEYF. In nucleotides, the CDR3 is TGTGCCAGCAGCTCCTCCGGGACTAGCGGGGGGGCCCTTTGGGCAGGGGAGTACTTC.